The entry below describes one T cell receptor beta chain. Its matching antigen is unknown. Some clones are missing from TCRdb's copy, which holds only in-frame ones; the method was immunoSEQ multiplex PCR. The sample holds fewer than 180,000 clones; 94% are singletons and the top ten take over 1%. This specimen belongs to a study of T cell responses to AZD1222 COVID-19 vaccine. In the study overall: Second-dose recipients at about 4 or about 12 weeks were treated as one pooled group.

Study-level points and caveats: Recipients of AZD1222 seropositive at baseline numbered only 5 to 7. Regions 160-218 and 743-854 held dominance among vaccine-associated CD4 TCRs, which spanned spike.

V trimming: 5 bases; J trimming: 6 bases; junction bases outside the gene matches: 18. The CDR3 has 19 amino acids. CDR1 and CDR2 from the germline V gene are SNHLY and FYNNEI. This sample comprised peripheral blood, obtained on day 0 of AZD1222 vaccination. This clonotype was sampled from an adult in good health. This chain links TRBV2 with TRBJ2-1; 11 nucleotides agree with TRBD2. For the CDR3, the DNA is TGTGCCAGCAGTTACCAAAGAAAGCCTAGCGGGGGGTCGGGCAATGAGCAGTTCTTC. Its translation is CASSYQRKPSGGSGNEQFF.